This T cell receptor (beta chain) was documented in a study of CD8 T cells in Susac syndrome. Study as a whole: The Susac syndrome patients that were sequenced included roughly six with active disease and fewer than 10 in remission. At the time their blood was drawn, patients with Susac syndrome were either therapy-naive, on corticosteroids (with some of them also receiving intravenous immunoglobulin), or on intravenous immunoglobulin alone.

Patients having Susac syndrome satisfied recently defined diagnostic criteria for definite or probable disease. FACS enriched CD8+ TEMRA cells, while bulk CD8+ and CD4+ were negatively isolated. The CDR3 is made up of 15 amino acids. The J segment lost 3 bases and the V segment lost 6 bases, leaving 11 bases of the junction unmatched. The germline V gene encodes CDR1 SQVTM and CDR2 ANQGSEA. Random hexamers were used to reverse transcribe an amount of about 0.45 to 1 ug RNA. TCRdb re-called the immunoSEQ multiplex PCR reads with MiXCR, one entry per CDR3 protein. Of 92,000 or so distinct CDR3 sequences in the sample, 95% to 97% were seen once.

The chain employs TRBV29-1 and TRBJ2-3; 8 nucleotides line up with TRBD1. The source material was CD8+ T cells from PBMCs. The sequence derives from a human donor with Susac syndrome. In nucleotides, the CDR3 is TGCAGCGTCCGACGGACAGGGTCGAGAACAGATACGCAGTATTTT. This translates into CSVRRTGSRTDTQYF.